The 22 T cell receptor beta chains listed next were all sequenced from one sample in a study of blood T cell repertoires in COVID-19. The data were produced by immunoSEQ multiplex PCR, yet TCRdb's version contains in-frame clones alone and is incomplete. The repertoire holds approximately 110,000 clones, with approximately 86% as singletons. Sequencing was done on a sample of peripheral blood. These receptors were taken from a woman in her forties or fifties with active or convalescent COVID-19.

As DNA, the CDR3 is TGTGCCAGCACCCAAGGGGGAGCGCAGAGCTCCTACAATGAGCAGTTCTTC. Translation gives CASTQGGAQSSYNEQFF. The chain employs TRBV2 and TRBJ2-1; a possible D gene is TRBD1 (6 bases). Trimming removed 7 bases from V and 0 bases from J, with 19 bases in between. CDR1 is SNHLY and CDR2 is FYNNEI in the germline V gene. The CDR3 is 17 residues long.

The chain is built from TRBV7-2 and TRBJ2-5; TRBD2 agrees at 9 bases. The CDR3 is 15 residues long. The germline gives CDR1 SGHTA, CDR2 FQGNSA. The V and J ends lost 1 base and 4 bases, in that order; junction bases with no gene match: 4. This CDR3 reads CASSLGYSGRETQYF. The CDR3 DNA sequence: TGTGCCAGCAGCTTAGGGTATAGCGGGAGAGAGACCCAGTACTTC. Filled out from reference TRBV7-2 and TRBJ2-5, the complete variable domain reads GAGVSQSPSNKVTEKGKDVELRCDPISGHTALYWYRQSLGQGLEFLIYFQGNSAPDKSGLPSDRFSAERTGGSVSTLTIQRTQQEDSAVYLCASSLGYSGRETQYFGPGTRLLVL.

The chain uses TRBV5-6 and TRBJ2-1; 8 nucleotides agree with TRBD2. With V trimmed by 1 base and J by 0 bases, 6 bases remained unmatched. This CDR3 comprises 17 residues. From germline, CDR1 is SGHDT and CDR2 YYEEEE. CDR3 protein: CASSLTAGVSSYNEQFF. The CDR3 DNA reads TGTGCCAGCAGCTTGACAGCGGGGGTGAGCTCCTACAATGAGCAGTTCTTC.

The chain uses TRBV2 and TRBJ1-1; TRBD1 is a possible D gene (5 bases). The CDR3 sequence is 14 residues long. Trimming took off 6 bases at V and 0 bases at J, with 11 bases between the two ends. Per germline, CDR1 SNHLY and CDR2 FYNNEI. The CDR3 region is CASRVGDVNTEAFF. The CDR3 DNA sequence: TGTGCCAGCAGGGTAGGGGATGTGAACACTGAAGCTTTCTTT.

The V gene is TRBV3-1 (or the pseudogene TRBV3-2), the J gene TRBJ1-3; D may be TRBD1 (6 bases). CDR3 length: 15 residues. The ends were cut back, 6 bases at V and 0 bases at J, with 12 bases in the middle. Germline-derived CDR1 and CDR2 are LGHDT and YNNKEL (reference sequence). The DNA for the CDR3 is TGTGCCAGCAGTCGGGACACCTCCTCTGGAAACACCATATATTTT. It is translated as CASSRDTSSGNTIYF.

This rearrangement joins TRBV11-3 to TRBJ2-1; possible D gene TRBD1, 5 bases. The CDR3 extends over 14 amino acids. Trimming cost V 2 bases and J 2 bases, with 7 bases left between them. Germline-derived CDR1 and CDR2 are SGHNT and YENEEA. The CDR3 DNA follows: TGTGCCAGCAGCTTACAGGGTGCCTACAATGAGCAGTTCTTC. Amino acids: CASSLQGAYNEQFF.

The chain is built from TRBV25-1 and TRBJ2-1; D is unclear. Germline CDR1 MGHDK, CDR2 SYGVNS. V was clipped by 3 bases and J by 3 bases, with 12 bases between them. The CDR3 is 15 amino acids. The CDR3 nucleotides are TGTGCCAGCAGTGAGTCAGGCTTCATCTACAATGAGCAGTTCTTC. Translating gives CASSESGFIYNEQFF.

The V call is TRBV7-3, the J call TRBJ2-7, with 9 nucleotides matching TRBD1. V lost 4 bases to trimming and J lost 5 bases; unmatched junction nucleotides: 18. CDR3 length: 18 residues. Germline V CDR1 and CDR2: SGHTA, FQGTGA. CDR3 protein: CASSSAAARTGATDEQYF. The CDR3 nucleotides read TGTGCCAGCAGCTCGGCGGCGGCGAGGACAGGGGCCACGGACGAGCAGTACTTC.

V is TRBV5-6 and J is TRBJ2-7, with 8 bases aligning to TRBD1. From germline, CDR1 is SGHDT and CDR2 YYEEEE. Trimming removed 4 bases from V and 2 bases from J; junction bases left unmatched: 11. This CDR3 comprises 16 residues. DNA of the CDR3: TGTGCCAGCAGCCCCGACCTGGACAGGGCTCCCTACGAGCAGTACTTC. It specifies CASSPDLDRAPYEQYF. The variable domain in full, completed from reference TRBV5-6 and TRBJ2-7, reads DAGVTQSPTHLIKTRGQQVTLRCSPKSGHDTVSWYQQALGQGPQFIFQYYEEEERQRGNFPDRFSGHQFPNYSSELNVNALLLGDSALYLCASSPDLDRAPYEQYFGPGTRLTVT.

This clone was seen just once. The gene calls are TRBV2 and TRBJ1-1; 7 nucleotides align to TRBD1. Trimming at V came to 6 bases and at J to 1 base, leaving 5 bases not matched to a gene. Per germline, CDR1 SNHLY and CDR2 FYNNEI. This CDR3 has 14 residues. The CDR3 sequence: CASRRDSENTEAFF. CDR3 nucleotide sequence: TGTGCCAGCAGACGGGACAGTGAGAACACTGAAGCTTTCTTT.

This clone was seen a single time. The chain combines TRBV9 with TRBJ2-1, with 11 bases matching TRBD1. Losses at the gene ends were 3 bases for V and 9 bases for J; bases not matched to a gene: 14. CDR1 SGDLS and CDR2 YYNGEE come from the germline V gene. This CDR3 has 17 residues. The CDR3 spells CASSGNLDRDRGVEQFF. The CDR3 DNA is TGTGCCAGCAGCGGCAACCTTGATCGGGACAGGGGGGTTGAGCAGTTCTTC.

The chain recombines TRBV30 with TRBJ1-5, with 12 bases identical to TRBD1. Germline V gene data show CDR1 as GTSNPN and CDR2 as SVGIG (reference sequence). The V and J ends lost 2 bases and 0 bases, in that order; junction bases with no gene match: 8. The CDR3 has 18 amino acids. The CDR3 DNA reads TGTGCCTGGAGTCGTGGGGACAGGGGGCCGTTTAGCAATCAGCCCCAGCATTTT. Encoded protein: CAWSRGDRGPFSNQPQHF.

This chain joins TRBV28 and TRBJ1-1; tentative D call: TRBD1 (6 bases). CDR1 and CDR2 from the germline V gene are MDHEN and SYDVKM. V was trimmed by 6 bases and J by 0 bases, leaving 14 bases between them. CDR3 size: 15 residues. This CDR3 reads CASSQQGTLNTEAFF. DNA for the CDR3: TGTGCCAGCAGCCAACAGGGCACCTTGAACACTGAAGCTTTCTTT.

The V gene is TRBV3-1 (or the pseudogene TRBV3-2), the J gene TRBJ1-2, with D tentatively TRBD1 (5 bases). CDR3 length equals 15 residues. The V end lost 0 bases, the J end lost 0 bases, and 8 bases lay between the germline ends. The germline V gene encodes CDR1 LGHDT and CDR2 YNNKEL (reference sequence). The CDR3 loop reads CASSQDLQANYGYTF. CDR3 bases: TGTGCCAGCAGCCAAGACTTACAGGCTAACTATGGCTACACCTTC.

The V call is TRBV7-2, the J call TRBJ2-3; 8 bases line up with TRBD1. CDR1 and CDR2 (germline): SGHTA, FQGNSA. The CDR3 totals 15 residues. The V gene end was trimmed by 7 bases and the J gene end by 6 bases; junction bases not matched to a gene: 12. This chain's CDR3 is CASTHGAGGRDTQYF. The CDR3 DNA follows: TGTGCCAGCACCCATGGGGCAGGGGGCCGGGATACGCAGTATTTT.

V and J are TRBV3-1 (or the pseudogene TRBV3-2) and TRBJ1-3; D is unresolved. Looked up from germline, CDR1 is LGHDT and CDR2 is YNNKEL (reference sequence). Trimming removed 4 bases at V and 0 bases at J, with 13 bases between. CDR3 length equals 16 residues. The CDR3 DNA follows: TGTGCCAGCAGCCCTAGGCACCCCTTCTCTGGAAACACCATATATTTT. Amino acid sequence: CASSPRHPFSGNTIYF.

The gene calls are TRBV5-1 and TRBJ2-6, with TRBD1 as a possible D gene (6 bases). With 8 bases removed from V and 0 bases from J, the gap between germline ends came to 12 bases. CDR3 length: 15 residues. Germline assignment: CDR1 SGHRS and CDR2 YFSETQ. The CDR3, as DNA: TGCGCCAGTAGGACAGCCCACTCTGGGGCCAACGTCCTGACTTTC. Protein sequence: CASRTAHSGANVLTF.

This chain connects TRBV11-2 to TRBJ2-1; perhaps TRBD1 as D (5 bases). Germline lookup yields CDR1 SGHAT and CDR2 FQNNGV. This CDR3 has 14 amino acids. V was clipped by 4 bases and J by 4 bases, with 11 bases between them. DNA of the CDR3: TGTGCCAGCAGCTCTCAGGGCCTTTACAATGAGCAGTTCTTC. This codes for CASSSQGLYNEQFF.

This clone has a handful of counts. V is TRBV7-2 and J is TRBJ2-2; 7 bases match TRBD1. Germline V gene lookup returns CDR1 SGHTA and CDR2 FQGNSA. Unmatched junction bases numbered 9, after V lost 6 bases and J lost 5 bases. This CDR3 spans 15 amino acids. The CDR3 reads CASRAPGQSTGELFF. In DNA, the CDR3 is TGTGCCAGCAGGGCTCCGGGACAGTCGACCGGGGAGCTGTTTTTT.

The gene calls are TRBV28 and TRBJ2-3; 7 nucleotides align to TRBD2. The J segment lost 2 bases and the V segment lost 7 bases, leaving 9 bases of the junction unmatched. Germline CDR1 MDHEN, CDR2 SYDVKM. CDR3 length: 15 residues. The CDR3 bases are TGTGCCAGCACATCGCTAGCGGAGTTCACAGATACGCAGTATTTT. The encoded protein is CASTSLAEFTDTQYF.

The chain uses TRBV3-1 (or the pseudogene TRBV3-2) and TRBJ1-2; 7 nucleotides align to TRBD1. The V and J ends lost 4 bases and 7 bases, in that order; junction bases with no gene match: 9. This CDR3 region has 14 residues. Germline V gene data show CDR1 as LGHDT and CDR2 as YNNKEL (reference sequence). CDR3 amino acids: CASSRGTEGSGYTF. For the CDR3, the DNA is TGTGCCAGCAGCCGGGGGACAGAGGGTAGTGGCTACACCTTC.

The rearrangement joins TRBV10-3 to TRBJ2-7; tentative D call: TRBD1 (6 bases). The CDR3 covers 13 residues. Trimming took 6 bases from V and 3 from J, leaving 12 bases between them. The germline CDR1 and CDR2 sequences are ENHRY and SYGVKD. The CDR3 DNA reads as TGTGCCATCAGCCCGGGACACATCTACGAGCAGTACTTC. Translating gives CAISPGHIYEQYF.